This is a list of T cell receptor beta chains from one sample in a study of T-cell memory formation after mild COVID-19. TCRdb re-analysed the 5' RACE reads in MiXCR, keeping a single row per CDR3 protein. The sample contains 300,000 to 350,000 distinct CDR3 sequences, roughly a fifth of which appear only once. The source material was PBMCs or a T cell subset sorted from them (not recorded which). The receptors here all came from a man between 18 and 35 years old who had mild COVID-19 (a few samples of this study predate the infection). Cell type and time point are not known. Each CDR3 is given with its conserved first and last residue. The order of the fields is V gene, D gene, clone size, J gene, CDR3 protein, CDR3 DNA. The D gene is left open where the match is weak. Some rows have no size entry. The others give once, few or many, or a class for an expanded clone.

TRBV20-1,TRBD1,.,TRBJ1-4,CSATTGGVDEKLFF,TGCAGTGCTACCACAGGGGGAGTGGATGAAAAACTGTTTTTT
TRBV4-2,TRBD2,few,TRBJ2-3,CASSTASGASTDTQYF,TGTGCCAGCAGCACGGCTAGCGGGGCGAGCACAGATACGCAGTATTTT
TRBV4-1,TRBD1,.,TRBJ2-7,CASSQAGQGLSEQYF,TGCGCCAGCAGCCAAGCTGGACAGGGGCTCAGCGAGCAGTACTTC
TRBV5-1,.,.,TRBJ2-6,CASSLRGNGANVLTF,TGCGCCAGCAGCTTGCGCGGGAATGGGGCCAACGTCCTGACTTTC
TRBV12-3/TRBV12-4,.,once,TRBJ1-5,CASSFRVSIKPQHF,TGTGCCAGCAGTTTCCGGGTATCGATTAAGCCCCAGCATTTT
TRBV3-1,.,.,TRBJ1-3,CASRISSGNTIYF,TGTGCCAGCAGGATCAGCTCTGGAAACACCATATATTTT
TRBV7-2,.,.,TRBJ1-3,CASSYLTGNTIYF,TGTGCCAGCAGCTACCTGACCGGAAACACCATATATTTT
TRBV4-1,TRBD2,.,TRBJ2-3,CASSRLQLAGKTDTQYF,TGCGCCAGCAGCCGACTACAACTAGCGGGGAAAACAGATACGCAGTATTTT
TRBV7-2,TRBD1,few,TRBJ1-6,CASSLWDSYNSPLHF,TGTGCCAGCAGCTTATGGGACAGCTATAATTCACCCCTCCACTTT
TRBV7-9,.,.,TRBJ2-1,CASSLAGGDTEQFF,TGTGCCAGCAGCTTAGCGGGGGGTGATACTGAGCAGTTCTTC
TRBV7-9,.,few,TRBJ2-1,CANRDNEQFF,TGTGCCAACCGGGACAATGAGCAGTTCTTC
TRBV4-1,TRBD2,.,TRBJ2-5,CASSPRGGLQETQYF,TGCGCCAGCAGCCCTCGGGGGGGCCTCCAAGAGACCCAGTACTTC
TRBV11-2,.,.,TRBJ2-2,CASSLLGPTGELFF,TGTGCCAGCAGCTTATTGGGGCCCACCGGGGAGCTGTTTTTT
TRBV5-1,.,.,TRBJ2-7,CASSSQGGNYEQYF,TGCGCCAGCAGCTCCCAGGGCGGCAACTACGAGCAGTACTTC
TRBV6-5,TRBD2,.,TRBJ2-3,CASSYSSSGGHTDTQYF,TGTGCCAGCAGTTACTCCTCTAGCGGGGGGCACACAGATACGCAGTATTTT
TRBV4-1,.,.,TRBJ1-2,CASSLDTPGYGYTF,TGCGCCAGCAGCCTGGACACCCCCGGCTATGGCTACACCTTC
TRBV7-2,TRBD1,few,TRBJ2-3,CASSARGPTDTQYF,TGTGCCAGCAGCGCCAGGGGGCCGACAGATACGCAGTATTTT
TRBV12-3/TRBV12-4,.,few,TRBJ1-1,CASSSGLGGGMNTEAFF,TGTGCCAGCAGTTCTGGGCTGGGGGGAGGGATGAACACTGAAGCTTTCTTT
TRBV7-6,.,many,TRBJ1-6,CASRATGNSPLHF,TGTGCCAGCAGAGCGACAGGAAATTCACCCCTCCACTTT
TRBV11-2,.,few,TRBJ2-7,CASSQTEAYEQYF,TGTGCCAGCAGCCAGACAGAAGCCTACGAGCAGTACTTC